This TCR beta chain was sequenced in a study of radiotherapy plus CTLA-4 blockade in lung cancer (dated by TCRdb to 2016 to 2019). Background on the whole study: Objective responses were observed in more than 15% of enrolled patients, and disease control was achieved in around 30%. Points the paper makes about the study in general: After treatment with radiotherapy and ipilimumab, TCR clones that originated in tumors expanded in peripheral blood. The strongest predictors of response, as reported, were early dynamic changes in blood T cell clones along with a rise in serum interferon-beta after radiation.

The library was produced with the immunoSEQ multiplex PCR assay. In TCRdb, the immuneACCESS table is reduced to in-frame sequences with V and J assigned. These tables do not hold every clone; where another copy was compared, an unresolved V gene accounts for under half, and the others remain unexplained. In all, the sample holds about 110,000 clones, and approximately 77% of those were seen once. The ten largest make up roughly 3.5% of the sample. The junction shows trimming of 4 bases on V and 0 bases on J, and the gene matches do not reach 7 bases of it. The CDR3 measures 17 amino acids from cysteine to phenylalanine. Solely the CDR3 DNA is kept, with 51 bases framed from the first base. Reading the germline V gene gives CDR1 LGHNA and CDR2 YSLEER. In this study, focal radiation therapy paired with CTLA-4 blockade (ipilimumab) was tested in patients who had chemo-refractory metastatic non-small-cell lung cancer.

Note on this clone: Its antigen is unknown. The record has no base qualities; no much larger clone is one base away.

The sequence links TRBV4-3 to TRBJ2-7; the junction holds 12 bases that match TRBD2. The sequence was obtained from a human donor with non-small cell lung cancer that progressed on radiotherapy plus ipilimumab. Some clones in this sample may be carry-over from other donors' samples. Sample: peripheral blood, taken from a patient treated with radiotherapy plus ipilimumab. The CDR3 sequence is CASSPRLAGDTSYEQYF. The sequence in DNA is TGCGCCAGCAGCCCGAGACTAGCGGGGGACACCTCCTACGAGCAGTACTTC.